These 18 T cell receptor beta chains came from one sample sequenced in a study of T-cell reconstitution after alpha-beta-depleted transplantation in children. The authors prepared the TCRbeta library with unique molecular identifiers. TCRdb passed the PCR reads through MiXCR, listing each CDR3 protein once. Of some 220,000 distinct CDR3 sequences listed, roughly 10% are singletons. This specimen was PBMCs, taken before TCRalphabeta/CD19-depleted stem cell transplant. Source of these receptors: a child less than two years old with acute myeloid leukemia, due to receive a stem cell transplant.

The table lists this clonotype with many counts. The J gene is TRBJ2-1, the V gene TRBV20-1; a possible D gene is TRBD2 (7 bases). V lost 4 bases to trimming and J lost 8 bases, with 18 bases between them. CDR3 length: 14 amino acids. Germline-derived CDR1 and CDR2 are DFQATT and SNEGSKA (reference sequence). The CDR3 DNA reads TGCAGTGCTAAACATGAGGGGGGGCGGTATGAGCAGTTCTTC. This encodes CSAKHEGGRYEQFF.

This clonotype was observed at least ten times. The gene calls are TRBV28 and TRBJ2-4, with D perhaps given as TRBD1 or TRBD2 (5 bases each). Trimming cost V 5 bases and J 5 bases, with 16 bases left between them. The CDR3 sequence is 15 residues long. Germline V gives CDR1 MDHEN, CDR2 SYDVKM. The CDR3 region is CASSRDLRVENIQYF. CDR3 in DNA: TGTGCCAGCAGTCGGGACCTCAGGGTCGAAAACATTCAGTACTTC.

The sample holds many counts of this clonotype. The chain employs TRBV7-9 and TRBJ2-3; D unresolved. Germline CDR1 reads SEHNR; CDR2 reads FQNEAQ (reference sequence). The CDR3 loop spans 15 amino acids. Trimming shortened V by 0 bases and J by 1 base, and 8 bases separated the two germline ends. The CDR3 region has the DNA TGTGCCAGCAGCTTAGCAAGTTCTGGCACAGATACGCAGTATTTT. Protein: CASSLASSGTDTQYF. The full variable domain, its missing parts supplied by reference TRBV7-9 and TRBJ2-3, is DTGVSQNPRHKITKRGQNVTFRCDPISEHNRLYWYRQTLGQGPEFLTYFQNEAQLEKSRLLSDRFSAERPKGSFSTLEIQRTEQGDSAMYLCASSLASSGTDTQYFGPGTRLTVL.

Comments on this clonotype: An end of the junction differs from the germline gene, which may be a read error. The chain combines TRBV5-1 with TRBJ2-5; 11 bases are shared with TRBD2. This CDR3 is built from 13 residues. CDR1 and CDR2 from the germline V gene are SGHRS and YFSETQ. The CDR3 here is CASSFSGRAPQHF. DNA for the CDR3: TGCGCCAGCAGCTTTAGCGGGAGGGCCCCCCAGCACTTC.

This clonotype appeared many times. The CDR3 coding sequence is TGCAGTGCCCAAGGACTAGCGGGAGGGGTAGGGGGTGAGCAGTTCTTC. Translated, it gives CSAQGLAGGVGGEQFF. The chain recombines TRBV20-1 with TRBJ2-1, with TRBD2 identical over 15 bases. Germline-derived CDR1 and CDR2 are DFQATT and SNEGSKA (reference sequence). This CDR3 is 16 amino acids long. J lost 9 bases, V lost 6 bases, and 12 bases had no gene match.

This clonotype came up many times. The rearrangement joins TRBV7-2 to TRBJ1-1; tentative D call: TRBD1 (5 bases). Trimming stripped 5 bases from V and 1 base from J, with 11 bases between. Germline V gene data show CDR1 as SGHTA and CDR2 as FQGNSA. The CDR3 covers 14 residues. DNA of the CDR3: TGTGCCAGCAGCGGGGGACGGAAGAACACTGAAGCTTTCTTT. This encodes CASSGGRKNTEAFF.

The rearrangement uses TRBV12-3 or TRBV12-4 and TRBJ2-1; D is tentatively TRBD1 or TRBD2 (6 bases each). Trimming took off 6 bases at V and 0 bases at J, with 15 bases between the two ends. The CDR3 extends over 16 amino acids. CDR3 loop: CASRLFGGLSYNEQFF. The DNA of the CDR3 is TGTGCCAGCAGACTATTCGGGGGCCTCTCCTACAATGAGCAGTTCTTC.

This clonotype was observed at least ten times. In nucleotides, the CDR3 is TGTGCCAGCAGTCGGCTGACAGCATGGCAGTTCTTC. It yields the protein CASSRLTAWQFF. J is TRBJ2-1 and V is TRBV2, with a possible D match to TRBD1 (5 bases). Germline CDR1 is SNHLY and CDR2 is FYNNEI. The CDR3 is 12 residues long. Trimming took off 5 bases at V and 12 bases at J, with 14 bases between the two ends.

In this sample, this clonotype turned up many times. This chain joins TRBV6-2 or TRBV6-3 and TRBJ2-3; D may be TRBD2 (5 bases). Germline-derived CDR1 and CDR2 are MNHEY and SVGEGT. The CDR3 has 14 amino acids. V was trimmed by 6 bases and J by 1 base, leaving 11 bases between them. In nucleotides, the CDR3 is TGTGCCAGCAGCCGTGATAGCGGCACAGATACGCAGTATTTT. Translated: CASSRDSGTDTQYF.

This clonotype was observed at least ten times. The V and J genes are TRBV28 and TRBJ1-5; the D gene is possibly TRBD1 (6 bases). The V gene lost 9 bases and the J gene lost 7 bases, with 31 bases spanning the gap. This CDR3 is built from 18 residues. CDR1 and CDR2 from the germline V gene are MDHEN and SYDVKM. The CDR3 reads CASGGTGAYDTRGQPQHF. The CDR3 DNA reads TGTGCCAGTGGGGGTACGGGGGCCTATGATACCCGCGGACAGCCCCAGCATTTT. The full variable domain, rest sourced from reference TRBV28 and TRBJ1-5, is DVKVTQSSRYLVKRTGEKVFLECVQDMDHENMFWYRQDPGLGLRLIYFSYDVKMKEKGDIPEGYSVSREKKERFSLILESASTNQTSMYLCASGGTGAYDTRGQPQHFGDGTRLSIL.

This clonotype was detected only a few times. The chain is built from TRBV16 and TRBJ2-5; no reliable D call. CDR3 size: 12 residues. Trimming removed 1 base from V and 7 bases from J, with 7 bases in between. CDR1 and CDR2 from the germline V gene are KGHSY and FQNENV. CDR3 region: CASSQLGTTQYF. The CDR3 nucleotides are TGTGCCAGCAGCCAATTAGGCACGACCCAGTACTTC.

The genes are TRBV24-1 and TRBJ2-1; 7 bases agree with TRBD2. This CDR3 is built from 16 residues. The V and J ends lost 3 bases and 2 bases, in that order; junction bases with no gene match: 6. The V gene's germline CDR1 is KGHDR and CDR2 SFDVKD. DNA of the CDR3: TGTGCCACCAGTGATCGCCTAGCGGCTACCTACAATGAGCAGTTCTTC. The encoded protein is CATSDRLAATYNEQFF.

In its sample, this clonotype was seen a few times. The V call is TRBV6-2 or TRBV6-3, the J call TRBJ2-1; 8 bases match TRBD2. Germline lookup yields CDR1 MNHEY and CDR2 SVGEGT. Trimming took 2 bases from V and 2 from J; bases not matched to a gene: 5. The CDR3 covers 16 residues. The CDR3 DNA reads as TGTGCCAGCAGTTACGGCGGCGGGAGGCCCTACAATGAGCAGTTCTTC. Translation gives CASSYGGGRPYNEQFF.

Details on this clonotype: A clone one base away is much larger, so this may be a read error. V and J are TRBV29-1 and TRBJ2-7, with 13 bases fitting TRBD2. The V and J ends lost 3 bases and 6 bases, in that order; junction bases with no gene match: 5. CDR3 length: 14 residues. CDR1 is SQVTM, CDR2 ANQGSEA, per germline. The CDR3 DNA sequence: TGCAGCGTTGACGCGACTAGCGGGGGGTGCGAGCAGTACTTC. Residues: CSVDATSGGCEQYF.

This clonotype has a count of ten or more. J is TRBJ1-5 and V is TRBV7-8; possible D gene TRBD1, 6 bases. Germline assignment: CDR1 SGHVS and CDR2 FQNEAQ. The V and J ends lost 1 base and 2 bases respectively, with 6 bases between them. CDR3 length: 14 amino acids. CDR3 loop: CASSLDRGNQPQHF. In DNA, the CDR3 is TGTGCCAGCAGCTTAGACAGGGGCAATCAGCCCCAGCATTTT.

In this sample, this clonotype turned up many times. The V call is TRBV28, the J call TRBJ1-1, with D possibly being TRBD1 (5 bases). The CDR3 runs 14 residues. Per germline, CDR1 MDHEN and CDR2 SYDVKM. The ends were cut back, 6 bases at V and 4 bases at J, with 15 bases in the middle. The CDR3 loop reads CASRSFYRITEAFF. The CDR3 DNA sequence: TGTGCCAGCAGGTCCTTCTACAGGATCACTGAAGCTTTCTTT.

Note on this clonotype: A much larger clone differs from this one at a single base, so this may be a read error. V and J are TRBV18 and TRBJ2-5; D call uncertain. Trimming took 4 bases from V and 5 from J, leaving 8 bases between them. The CDR3 runs 12 residues. CDR1 KGHSH and CDR2 LQKENI come from the germline V gene. For the CDR3, the DNA is TGTGCCAGCTCACAGGTGGTGGAGACCCAGTACTTC. Its protein is CASSQVVETQYF.

There are many counts of this clonotype. The V and J genes are TRBV5-1 and TRBJ2-1, with D possibly TRBD1 on 5 matching bases. V gave up 4 bases and J gave up 0 bases, with 14 bases separating them. The CDR3 totals 16 residues. Germline values: CDR1 SGHRS, CDR2 YFSETQ. In DNA, the CDR3 is TGCGCCAGCAGCGTACAGGCGGCAAACTCCTACAATGAGCAGTTCTTC. Protein: CASSVQAANSYNEQFF.